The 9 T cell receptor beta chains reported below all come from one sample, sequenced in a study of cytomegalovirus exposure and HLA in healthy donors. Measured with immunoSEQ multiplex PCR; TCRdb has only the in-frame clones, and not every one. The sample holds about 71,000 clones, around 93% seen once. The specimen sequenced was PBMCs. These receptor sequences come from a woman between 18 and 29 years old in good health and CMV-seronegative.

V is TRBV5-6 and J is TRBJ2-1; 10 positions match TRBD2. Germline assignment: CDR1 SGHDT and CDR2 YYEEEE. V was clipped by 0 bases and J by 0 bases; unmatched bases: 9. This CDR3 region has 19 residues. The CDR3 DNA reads TGTGCCAGCAGCTTGGGAGGAGCGGGAGGGCCTAGCTCCTACAATGAGCAGTTCTTC. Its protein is CASSLGGAGGPSSYNEQFF.

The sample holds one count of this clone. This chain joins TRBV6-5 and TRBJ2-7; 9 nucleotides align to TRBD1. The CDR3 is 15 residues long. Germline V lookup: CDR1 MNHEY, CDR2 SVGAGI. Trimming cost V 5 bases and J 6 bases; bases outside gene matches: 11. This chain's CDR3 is CASSRLLQGAGEQYF. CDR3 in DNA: TGTGCCAGCAGTAGATTATTACAGGGGGCTGGCGAGCAGTACTTC.

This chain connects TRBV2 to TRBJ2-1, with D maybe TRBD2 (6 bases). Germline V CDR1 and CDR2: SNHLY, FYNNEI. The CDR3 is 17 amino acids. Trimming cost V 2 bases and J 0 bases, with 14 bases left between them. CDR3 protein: CASSERLASSSYNEQFF. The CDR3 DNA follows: TGTGCCAGCAGTGAACGTCTAGCGTCGAGCTCCTACAATGAGCAGTTCTTC.

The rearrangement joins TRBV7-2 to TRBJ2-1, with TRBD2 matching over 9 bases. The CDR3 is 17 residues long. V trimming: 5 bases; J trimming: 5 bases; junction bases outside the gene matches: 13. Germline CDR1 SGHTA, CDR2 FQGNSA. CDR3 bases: TGTGCCAGCAGCGTAGATAGTGGGACTAGCCCAAACAATGAGCAGTTCTTC. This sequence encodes CASSVDSGTSPNNEQFF.

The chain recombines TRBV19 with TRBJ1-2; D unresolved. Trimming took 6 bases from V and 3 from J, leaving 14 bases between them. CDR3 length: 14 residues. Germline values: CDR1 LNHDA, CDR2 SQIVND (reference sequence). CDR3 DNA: TGTGCCAGTAGCTCATTGGACGGGGACTATGGCTACACCTTC. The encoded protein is CASSSLDGDYGYTF.

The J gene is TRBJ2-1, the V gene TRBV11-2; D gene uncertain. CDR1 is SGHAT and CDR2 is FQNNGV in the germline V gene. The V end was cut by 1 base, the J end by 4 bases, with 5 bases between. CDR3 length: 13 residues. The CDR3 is CASSLGPYNEQFF. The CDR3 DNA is TGTGCCAGCAGCTTAGGGCCTTACAATGAGCAGTTCTTC.

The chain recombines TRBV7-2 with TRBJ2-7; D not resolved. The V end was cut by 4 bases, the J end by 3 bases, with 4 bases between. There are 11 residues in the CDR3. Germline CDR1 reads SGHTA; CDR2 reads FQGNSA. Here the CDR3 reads CASSSYYEQYF. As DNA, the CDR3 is TGTGCCAGCAGCTCGTACTACGAGCAGTACTTC.

DNA of the CDR3: TGTGCCAGCAGCCCGTTCGACAGGGTAATTGGGAAACTGTTTTTT. Translated: CASSPFDRVIGKLFF. J is TRBJ1-4 and V is TRBV14, with TRBD1 matching 7 bases. V dropped 4 bases and J dropped 11; count of bases not matched to a gene: 13. This CDR3 spans 15 amino acids. The V gene's germline CDR1 is SGHDN and CDR2 FVKESK.

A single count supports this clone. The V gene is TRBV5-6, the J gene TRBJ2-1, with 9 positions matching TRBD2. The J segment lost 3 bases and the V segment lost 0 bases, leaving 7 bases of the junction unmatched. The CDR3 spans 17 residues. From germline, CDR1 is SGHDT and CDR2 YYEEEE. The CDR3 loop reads CASSLARLADYYNEQFF. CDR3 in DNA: TGTGCCAGCAGCTTGGCCAGACTAGCGGACTACTACAATGAGCAGTTCTTC. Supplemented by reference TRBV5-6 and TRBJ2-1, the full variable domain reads DAGVTQSPTHLIKTRGQQVTLRCSPKSGHDTVSWYQQALGQGPQFIFQYYEEEERQRGNFPDRFSGHQFPNYSSELNVNALLLGDSALYLCASSLARLADYYNEQFFGPGTRLTVL.